These T cell receptor beta chains were read from a single sample in a study of response to subunit inactivated influenza vaccine. From the RT-PCR reads, TCRdb called clonotypes with MiXCR, one entry per CDR3 protein. The data contain hundreds of thousands of distinct CDR3 sequences, about 25% of them singletons. The material was CD4+ T cells sorted from PBMCs, obtained more than 4 days after vaccination. The receptors originated from a man between 50 and 59 years old who received an inactivated influenza vaccine. Both conserved end residues are part of each CDR3. A D gene is named only where the DNA matches it firmly. Some rows mark clone size as missing; the rest say once, few, many or name a class of expanded clone.

v_call	j_call	clone_size	d_call	cdr3_length	cdr3_nt	cdr3_aa
TRBV12-3/TRBV12-4	TRBJ2-2	few	-	16	TGTGCCAGCAGTCCCTCAGGGGAGTGGGCCACCGGGGAGCTGTTTTTT	CASSPSGEWATGELFF
TRBV10-3	TRBJ1-2	few	TRBD1	19	TGTGCCATCAGTGACCGGACAGGGGAGGCGACCGTTACTAACTATGGCTACACCTTC	CAISDRTGEATVTNYGYTF
TRBV7-2	TRBJ2-7	-	TRBD2	15	TGTGCCAGCAGCACAGTGGGGACTAGCGGGGCCAATAAGTACTTC	CASSTVGTSGANKYF
TRBV29-1	TRBJ2-7	-	TRBD1	12	TGCAGCGCCGTGACAGGGATGAGGGAGCAGTACTTC	CSAVTGMREQYF
TRBV4-1	TRBJ2-7	-	TRBD2	15	TGCGCCAGCAGCCAACTACCGGGACTAGCTTACGAGCAGTACTTC	CASSQLPGLAYEQYF
TRBV2	TRBJ2-7	few	-	16	TGTGCCAGCAGGGGGGTTCGCGGGAAGATTATCTACGAGCAGTACTTC	CASRGVRGKIIYEQYF
TRBV20-1	TRBJ2-2	-	-	13	TGCAGTGCTGGCCAGGGGAACACCGGGGAGCTGTTTTTT	CSAGQGNTGELFF
TRBV12-3/TRBV12-4	TRBJ1-3	few	-	11	TGTGCCAGCACGCTGGGAAACACCATATATTTT	CASTLGNTIYF
TRBV28	TRBJ2-2	-	TRBD1	15	TGTGCCAGCAGATTAGATTGGACAGGGGCCGGGGAGCTGTTTTTT	CASRLDWTGAGELFF
TRBV5-1	TRBJ2-7	-	-	13	TGCGCCAGCAGCTTGGGAGGTGATTTTGAGCAGTACTTC	CASSLGGDFEQYF
TRBV6-1	TRBJ1-4	few	-	14	TGTGCCAGCAGGAACAGAAGAACTAATGAAAAACTGTTTTTT	CASRNRRTNEKLFF
TRBV6-5	TRBJ2-2	-	-	15	TGTGCCAGCAGTTACGTGACTATCCGCACCGGGGAGCTGTTTTTT	CASSYVTIRTGELFF
TRBV12-3/TRBV12-4	TRBJ1-2	few	TRBD1	15	TGTGCCAGCAGTTTAACAGGGGCTCTTAACTATGGCTACACCTTC	CASSLTGALNYGYTF
TRBV20-1	TRBJ2-3	few	TRBD1	14	TGCAGTGCCTTCGGACAGGGAGGCACAGATACGCAGTATTTT	CSAFGQGGTDTQYF
TRBV24-1	TRBJ2-1	few	-	14	TGTGCCACCAGTGATTTCACCGGGAACAATGAGCAGTTCTTC	CATSDFTGNNEQFF
TRBV6-1	TRBJ2-1	-	TRBD2	18	TGTGCCAGCAGTAAACCCTGGACTAGCGGGAGCTCCTACAATGAGCAGTTCTTC	CASSKPWTSGSSYNEQFF
TRBV20-1	TRBJ2-1	-	-	15	TGCAGTGCTAGAGTTGGGGCAGGGGCCTACAATGAGCAGTTCTTC	CSARVGAGAYNEQFF
TRBV7-2	TRBJ2-1	few	TRBD2	14	TGTGCCAGCAGCTTAGGAGCGGGAGCGGGTGAGCAGTTCTTC	CASSLGAGAGEQFF
TRBV3-1	TRBJ2-3	few	-	15	TGTGCCAGCAGCCAAGTCGCCCAGCGCACAGATACGCAGTATTTT	CASSQVAQRTDTQYF
TRBV6-5	TRBJ2-7	few	-	17	TGTGCCAGCAGTTACTCCAACACGGCGGCCCGCTCCTACGAGCAGTACTTC	CASSYSNTAARSYEQYF
TRBV20-1	TRBJ2-7	-	TRBD2	14	TGCAGTGCCGCGGGACTAGCGGGGAGCTACGAGCAGTACTTC	CSAAGLAGSYEQYF
TRBV5-6	TRBJ2-5	once	-	14	TGTGCCAGCAGCTTGAAAGGGGGTTCCGAGACCCAGTACTTC	CASSLKGGSETQYF
TRBV20-1	TRBJ2-7	few	TRBD1	13	TGCAGTGCGAGACAAACAGGGGGCGGCGAGCAGTACTTC	CSARQTGGGEQYF
TRBV12-3/TRBV12-4	TRBJ2-5	few	TRBD2	15	TGTGCCAGCAGACGTAGCGGGGGGCAATCAGAGACCCAGTACTTC	CASRRSGGQSETQYF
TRBV6-2/TRBV6-3	TRBJ1-1	-	-	17	TGTGCCAGCAGTTACCCTCCGGCTTTGGGGGGCGGAACTGAAGCTTTCTTT	CASSYPPALGGGTEAFF
TRBV20-1	TRBJ2-7	-	TRBD1	12	TGCAGTGCTGGGACAGGGGAGTACGAGCAGTACTTC	CSAGTGEYEQYF
TRBV29-1	TRBJ1-3	-	-	14	TGCAGCGTTGGGTTAGGGGGCTCTGGAAACACCATATATTTT	CSVGLGGSGNTIYF
TRBV18	TRBJ1-3	-	-	11	TGTGCCAGCTCCCAAGGAAACACCATATATTTT	CASSQGNTIYF
TRBV10-3	TRBJ2-5	-	-	12	TGTGCCATCAGTAAGGGGCCGGAGACCCAGTACTTC	CAISKGPETQYF
TRBV18	TRBJ2-1	-	-	15	TGTGCCAGCTCACCACCCGGACAGTTCTACAATGAGCAGTTCTTC	CASSPPGQFYNEQFF
TRBV15	TRBJ2-2	-	-	16	TGTGCCACCAGCCGGGGACCGACTACGAACACCGGGGAGCTGTTTTTT	CATSRGPTTNTGELFF
TRBV20-1	TRBJ2-4	-	-	9	TGCAGTGCCAAAAACATTCAGTACTTC	CSAKNIQYF
TRBV7-9	TRBJ2-5	-	-	14	TGTGCCAGCAGCTCGTCCATTTCCCAAGAGACCCAGTACTTC	CASSSSISQETQYF
TRBV15	TRBJ2-7	few	TRBD1	15	TGTGCCACCAGCAGCCGGGACAGGAATGTCTACGAGCAGTACTTC	CATSSRDRNVYEQYF
TRBV12-3/TRBV12-4	TRBJ1-2	-	TRBD1	13	TGTGCCAGCACCCCGGGACAGCCTATGCGCTACACCTTC	CASTPGQPMRYTF
TRBV5-1	TRBJ2-7	few	-	15	TGCGCCAGCAGCTTGAGTTCCGGGACGGGATACGAGCAGTACTTC	CASSLSSGTGYEQYF
TRBV2	TRBJ2-5	-	-	11	TGTGCCAGCTGGAATTTGGAGACCCAGTACTTC	CASWNLETQYF
TRBV7-2	TRBJ2-3	-	TRBD2	18	TGTGCCAGCAGCTTTGGGCTAGCGGGAGTCAGGATGCGAGATACGCAGTATTTT	CASSFGLAGVRMRDTQYF
TRBV28	TRBJ2-2	-	TRBD2	15	TGTGCCAGCAGTGGACTAGGATCGGGGACCGGGGAGCTGTTTTTT	CASSGLGSGTGELFF
TRBV20-1	TRBJ2-5	many	TRBD2	15	TGCAGTGCTAGAGTTGCGGGAGATTTTCAAGAGACCCAGTACTTC	CSARVAGDFQETQYF
TRBV5-1	TRBJ2-5	few	TRBD2	16	TGCGCCAGCAGCTCGAGGACTAGCGGAGCTCAAGAGACCCAGTACTTC	CASSSRTSGAQETQYF
TRBV5-6	TRBJ2-7	few	-	15	TGTGCCAGCAGCGTCGTTCAGGGGATTTTCTACGAGCAGTACTTC	CASSVVQGIFYEQYF